What follows are 24 T cell receptor beta chains derived from one specimen sequenced in a study of post-analysis software for immune sequencing data. General study results and limits: Patients had higher frequencies than controls of four to six TRBV segments, including TRBV5-6, TRBV5-1 and TRBV20-1.

Carried by the TCR beta cDNA libraries were unique molecular identifiers. TCRdb re-analysed the PCR reads in MiXCR, keeping a single row per CDR3 protein. The table lists some 690,000 distinct CDR3 sequences, approximately 60% of them singletons, with 10% to 12% in the top ten. Antigens of these TCRs are unknown. Sequencing input: blood. These receptors came from a girl aged 2 to 10 with multiple sclerosis.

The chain joins TRBV5-1 to TRBJ1-2; D may be TRBD1 (5 bases). The CDR3 is 14 amino acids. CDR1 and CDR2 (germline): SGHRS, YFSETQ. Trimming cost V 2 bases and J 7 bases, with 15 bases left between them. The CDR3 loop reads CASSFSGATGGYTF. The CDR3 nucleotides read TGCGCCAGCAGCTTCTCTGGGGCGACGGGTGGCTACACCTTC. Combining the CDR3 with reference TRBV5-1 and TRBJ1-2 gives the whole variable domain KAGVTQTPRYLIKTRGQQVTLSCSPISGHRSVSWYQQTPGQGLQFLFEYFSETQRNKGNFPGRFSGRQFSNSRSEMNVSTLELGDSALYLCASSFSGATGGYTFGSGTRLTVV.

This clonotype was recorded a few times. The V call is TRBV5-6, the J call TRBJ2-7, with a possible D match to TRBD2 (6 bases). CDR1 and CDR2 (germline): SGHDT, YYEEEE. V gave up 5 bases and J gave up 0 bases, with 12 bases separating them. This CDR3 has 14 residues. The CDR3 loop is CASSFRGISYEQYF. The CDR3 DNA is TGTGCCAGCAGTTTCCGCGGGATCTCCTACGAGCAGTACTTC.

The chain joins TRBV6-2 or TRBV6-3 to TRBJ2-7; 7 bases agree with TRBD2. The germline V gene has CDR1 MNHEY and CDR2 SVGEGT. V lost 2 bases and J lost 2; bases outside the gene matches: 3. The CDR3 length is 14 residues. CDR3 loop: CASSYQGGTYEQYF. DNA of the CDR3: TGTGCCAGCAGTTACCAGGGAGGGACCTACGAGCAGTACTTC.

The genes are TRBV4-1 and TRBJ2-6; D possibly corresponds to TRBD2 (6 bases). CDR3 length: 17 residues. V lost 0 bases to trimming and J lost 0 bases, with 9 bases between them. Germline lookup yields CDR1 MGHRA and CDR2 YSYEKL. CDR3 DNA sequence: TGCGCCAGCAGCCAAGAAACCGGGGGCTCTGGGGCCAACGTCCTGACTTTC. Translation: CASSQETGGSGANVLTF.

The rearrangement uses TRBV14 and TRBJ2-4; D ambiguous. Trimming pared 2 bases from V and 3 bases from J, leaving 5 bases between. The CDR3 totals 13 residues. From germline, CDR1 is SGHDN and CDR2 FVKESK. The DNA of the CDR3 is TGTGCCAGCAGCCAATTGCGCAAAAACATTCAGTACTTC. Its protein product is CASSQLRKNIQYF.

The chain has TRBV12-3 or TRBV12-4 and TRBJ2-1; D tentatively reads TRBD1 or TRBD2 (5 bases each). Trimming removed 0 bases at V and 1 base at J, with 19 bases between. The CDR3 has 19 residues. Written as DNA, the CDR3 is TGTGCCAGCAGTTTAGCCAATTTCTGGGGGACGCTGTCCTACAATGAGCAGTTCTTC. Translating gives CASSLANFWGTLSYNEQFF.

The rearrangement joins TRBV28 to TRBJ1-2, with D uncertain. The CDR3 loop spans 12 amino acids. The germline CDR1 and CDR2 sequences are MDHEN and SYDVKM. V lost 2 bases and J lost 7, with 8 bases in between. Here the CDR3 reads CASSLLRGGYTF. As DNA, the CDR3 is TGTGCCAGCAGTTTACTGCGGGGTGGCTACACCTTC.

This chain connects TRBV6-1 to TRBJ2-3, with no clear D. Germline lookup yields CDR1 MNHNS and CDR2 SASEGT. This CDR3 is 12 amino acids long. The V gene lost 4 bases and the J gene lost 6 bases, with 8 bases spanning the gap. For the CDR3, the DNA is TGTGCCAGCAGTGCTTTCAGGGATACGCAGTATTTT. Encoded protein: CASSAFRDTQYF.

This clonotype showed up just a few times. The chain is built from TRBV3-1 and TRBJ2-4; no firm D call. The CDR3 runs 12 residues. V was shortened by 1 base and J by 8 bases, with 6 bases between the two germline ends. Looked up from germline, CDR1 is LGHDT and CDR2 is YNNKEL (reference sequence). The CDR3 DNA sequence: TGTGCCAGCAGCCAAGCAGCAGACATTCAGTACTTC. Translating gives CASSQAADIQYF.

The chain employs TRBV7-8 and TRBJ2-1; 16 bases map to TRBD2. V trimming: 4 bases; J trimming: 15 bases; junction bases outside the gene matches: 18. This CDR3 is built from 18 residues. The V gene's germline CDR1 is SGHVS and CDR2 FQNEAQ. The CDR3 region has the DNA TGTGCCAGCAGCTCCAACAGGCCCCCGGGACTAGCGGGGGGGCCGGGGTTCTTC. Its protein is CASSSNRPPGLAGGPGFF.

The gene calls are TRBV29-1 and TRBJ2-3; 8 positions match TRBD2. V was pared by 4 bases and J by 7 bases, with 10 bases of the junction left unmatched. Germline lookup yields CDR1 SQVTM and CDR2 ANQGSEA. This CDR3 contains 14 residues. The CDR3 is CSVGSLAGSHTQYF. For the CDR3, the DNA is TGCAGCGTTGGGAGCCTAGCGGGTTCCCATACGCAGTATTTT.

The V gene is TRBV5-5, the J gene TRBJ2-5; the D gene is possibly TRBD1 (6 bases). CDR3 size: 13 residues. Trimming removed 4 bases from V and 5 bases from J, with 12 bases in between. Germline CDR1 and CDR2: SGHKS and YYEKEE (reference sequence). The CDR3 protein is CASSQQGRETQYF. The CDR3, as DNA: TGTGCCAGCAGCCAACAGGGACGGGAGACCCAGTACTTC.

This clonotype was counted a few times. The chain combines TRBV11-2 with TRBJ1-1; TRBD1 might be the D (6 bases). The CDR3 spans 16 residues. The germline V gene encodes CDR1 SGHAT and CDR2 FQNNGV. V lost 4 bases and J 3 bases, leaving 18 bases between the germline ends. The CDR3 sequence is CASSSIIRTVYTEAFF. The CDR3 DNA reads as TGTGCCAGCAGCTCAATTATACGGACAGTTTACACTGAAGCTTTCTTT.

The chain links TRBV5-1 to TRBJ2-1, with 10 bases identical to TRBD2. The trim removed 4 bases at V and 8 bases at J, leaving 9 bases unmatched. The CDR3 spans 15 residues. CDR1 SGHRS and CDR2 YFSETQ come from the germline V gene. CDR3 loop: CASSTGASGSDEQFF. CDR3 bases: TGCGCCAGCAGCACCGGCGCTAGCGGGAGCGATGAGCAGTTCTTC.

V is TRBV20-1 and J is TRBJ2-3; perhaps TRBD1 as D (6 bases). The germline gives CDR1 DFQATT, CDR2 SNEGSKA (reference sequence). The CDR3 totals 15 residues. The V gene lost 2 bases and the J gene lost 1 base, with 13 bases spanning the gap. The CDR3 DNA reads TGCAGTGCTAGAACACAGGGCAGGGGCACAGATACGCAGTATTTT. Translating gives CSARTQGRGTDTQYF.

V usage is TRBV15 and J usage is TRBJ2-5; D is perhaps TRBD1 or TRBD2 (5 bases each). There are 13 residues in the CDR3. Trimming left V 5 bases short and J 7 bases short, with 14 bases between. Germline V CDR1 and CDR2: LNHNV, YYDKDF (reference sequence). CDR3 in DNA: TGTGCCACCAGCGGTGGGGGATCGGGGACCCAGTACTTC. Encoded protein: CATSGGGSGTQYF.

This clonotype was seen only a few times. The genes are TRBV5-1 and TRBJ2-1; D might be TRBD2 (5 bases). CDR3 length equals 17 residues. V was pared by 0 bases and J by 5 bases, with 18 bases between. Germline-derived CDR1 and CDR2 are SGHRS and YFSETQ. The CDR3 DNA follows: TGCGCCAGCAGCTTGGCCGGTCTGCGGGCAACCGACAATGAGCAGTTCTTC. Its protein is CASSLAGLRATDNEQFF.

The V call is TRBV4-1, the J call TRBJ2-7; maybe TRBD2 (6 bases). Germline CDR1 reads MGHRA; CDR2 reads YSYEKL. This CDR3 is built from 15 residues. Trimming removed 3 bases from V and 4 bases from J, with 16 bases in between. CDR3 residues: CASSQVSGVYYEQYF. The CDR3 DNA reads as TGCGCCAGCAGCCAGGTTAGCGGAGTTTATTACGAGCAGTACTTC.

This sequence joins TRBV21-1 and TRBJ1-5; the D segment call TRBD1 is taken from the table without a DNA check. TRBV21-1 is given as a pseudogene. The CDR3 length is 20 residues. CDR3 in DNA: TGTGCCAGCAGCAAAGCCCTAGGACAGGGGCATACCCCGAGCAATCAGCCCCAGCATTTT. Translating gives CASSKALGQGHTPSNQPQHF.

This rearrangement joins TRBV3-1 to TRBJ1-6; D is uncertain. This CDR3 is 15 amino acids long. Trimming left V 0 bases short and J 0 bases short, with 3 bases between. Germline-derived CDR1 and CDR2 are LGHDT and YNNKEL (reference sequence). CDR3 DNA sequence: TGTGCCAGCAGCCAAGACAGCTCCTATAATTCACCCCTCCACTTT. Translated, it gives CASSQDSSYNSPLHF.

The V call is TRBV6-2 or TRBV6-3, the J call TRBJ2-7; no firm D call. V was shortened by 7 bases and J by 3 bases, with 13 bases between the two germline ends. In germline, CDR1 is MNHEY, CDR2 SVGEGT. The CDR3 loop spans 13 amino acids. This CDR3 reads CASMEPGDYEQYF. Here the CDR3 DNA reads TGTGCCAGCATGGAGCCAGGCGACTACGAGCAGTACTTC.

For this clonotype: It may be a read error: a sequence one base away is much more abundant. The V call is TRBV20-1, the J call TRBJ2-1; D not resolved. The CDR3 length is 14 residues. Per the germline V gene, CDR1 is DFQATT and CDR2 is SNEGSKA (reference sequence). The V gene lost 3 bases and the J gene lost 3 bases, with 12 bases spanning the gap. The DNA of the CDR3 is TGCAGTGCTAGCCGGAGAGTCCTCTACAATGAGCAGTTCTTC. It encodes CSASRRVLYNEQFF.

J is TRBJ2-5 and V is TRBV28; D is uncertain. The germline CDR1 and CDR2 sequences are MDHEN and SYDVKM. Trimming pared 4 bases from V and 1 base from J, leaving 10 bases between. This CDR3 is 14 amino acids long. In DNA, the CDR3 is TGTGCCAGCAGTTGGCCCGGGCGCCAAGAGACCCAGTACTTC. Its protein product is CASSWPGRQETQYF.

Of note for this clonotype: At one end the junction does not follow the germline gene, possibly because of a read error. The chain links TRBV5-1 to TRBJ2-5; TRBD1 agrees at 10 bases. Germline lookup yields CDR1 SGHRS and CDR2 YFSETQ. The CDR3 totals 12 residues. The CDR3 region is CASRTGGETQYF. The DNA of the CDR3 is TGTGCCAGCAGGACAGGGGGGGAGACCCAGTACTTC.